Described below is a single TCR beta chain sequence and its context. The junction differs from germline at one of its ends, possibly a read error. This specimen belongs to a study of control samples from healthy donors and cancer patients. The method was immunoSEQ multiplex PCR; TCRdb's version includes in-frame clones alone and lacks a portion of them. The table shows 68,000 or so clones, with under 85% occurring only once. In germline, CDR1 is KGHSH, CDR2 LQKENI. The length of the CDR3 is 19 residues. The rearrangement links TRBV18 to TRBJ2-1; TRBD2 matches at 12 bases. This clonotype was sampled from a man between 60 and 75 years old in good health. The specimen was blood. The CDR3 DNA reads TGTGCCAGCTCATCACCGGGACTAGCGGGCGCTAGCTCCTACAATGAGCAGTTCTTC. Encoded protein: CASSSPGLAGASSYNEQFF.